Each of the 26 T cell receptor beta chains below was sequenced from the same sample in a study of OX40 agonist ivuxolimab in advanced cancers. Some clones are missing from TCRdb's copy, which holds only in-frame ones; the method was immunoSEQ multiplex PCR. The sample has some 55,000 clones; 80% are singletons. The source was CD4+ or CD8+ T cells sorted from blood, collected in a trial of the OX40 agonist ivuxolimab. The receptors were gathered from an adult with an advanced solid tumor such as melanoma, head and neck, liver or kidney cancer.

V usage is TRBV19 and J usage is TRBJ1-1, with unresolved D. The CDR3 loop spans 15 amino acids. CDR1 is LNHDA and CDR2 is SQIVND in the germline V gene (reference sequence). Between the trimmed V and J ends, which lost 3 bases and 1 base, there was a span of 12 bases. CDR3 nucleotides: TGTGCCAGTAGTATGTTGCCCGGAGAGAACACTGAAGCTTTCTTT. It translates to CASSMLPGENTEAFF.

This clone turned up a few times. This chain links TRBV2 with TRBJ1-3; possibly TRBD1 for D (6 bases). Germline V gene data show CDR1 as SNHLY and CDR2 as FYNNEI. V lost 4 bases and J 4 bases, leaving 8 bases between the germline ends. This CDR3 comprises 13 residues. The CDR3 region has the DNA TGTGCCAGCAGTGTTGGGACAGGAAACACCATATATTTT. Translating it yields CASSVGTGNTIYF.

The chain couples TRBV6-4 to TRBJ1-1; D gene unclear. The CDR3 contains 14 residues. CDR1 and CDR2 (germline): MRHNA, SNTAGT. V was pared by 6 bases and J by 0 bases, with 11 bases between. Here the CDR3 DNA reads TGTGCCAGCAGGGAAACGGACGTGAACACTGAAGCTTTCTTT. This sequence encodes CASRETDVNTEAFF.

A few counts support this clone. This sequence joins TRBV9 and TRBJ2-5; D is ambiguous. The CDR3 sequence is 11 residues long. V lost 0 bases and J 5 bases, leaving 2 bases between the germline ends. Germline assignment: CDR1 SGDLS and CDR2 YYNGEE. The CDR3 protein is CASSVEETQYF. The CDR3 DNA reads TGTGCCAGCAGCGTAGAGGAGACCCAGTACTTC.

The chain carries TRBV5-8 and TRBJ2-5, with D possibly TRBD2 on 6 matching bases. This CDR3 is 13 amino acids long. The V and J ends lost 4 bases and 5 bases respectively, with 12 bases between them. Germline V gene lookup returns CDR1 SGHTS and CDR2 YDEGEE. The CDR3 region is CASSLGGPETQYF. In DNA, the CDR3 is TGTGCCAGCAGCCTCGGAGGGCCGGAGACCCAGTACTTC.

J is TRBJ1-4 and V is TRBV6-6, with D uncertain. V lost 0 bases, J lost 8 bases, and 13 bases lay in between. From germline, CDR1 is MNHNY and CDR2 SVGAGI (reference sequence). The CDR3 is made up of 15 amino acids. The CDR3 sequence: CASSYSNYGEEKLFF. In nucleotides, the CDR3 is TGTGCCAGCAGTTACTCGAATTACGGAGAAGAAAAACTGTTTTTT.

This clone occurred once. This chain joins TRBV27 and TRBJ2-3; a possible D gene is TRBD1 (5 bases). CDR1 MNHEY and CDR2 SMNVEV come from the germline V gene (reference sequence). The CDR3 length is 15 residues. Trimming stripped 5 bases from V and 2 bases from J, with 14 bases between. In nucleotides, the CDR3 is TGTGCCAGCAGTAGGCTAGACAGAACCACAGATACGCAGTATTTT. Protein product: CASSRLDRTTDTQYF.

This CDR3 is CASSERDSVRPQHF. The CDR3 bases are TGCGCCAGCAGTGAACGGGACAGTGTGCGGCCCCAGCATTTT. The rearrangement links TRBV10-2 to TRBJ1-5; 7 positions agree with TRBD1. Germline CDR1 is WSHSY and CDR2 is SAAADI. The trim removed 3 bases at V and 9 bases at J, leaving 8 bases unmatched. This CDR3 is 14 amino acids long.

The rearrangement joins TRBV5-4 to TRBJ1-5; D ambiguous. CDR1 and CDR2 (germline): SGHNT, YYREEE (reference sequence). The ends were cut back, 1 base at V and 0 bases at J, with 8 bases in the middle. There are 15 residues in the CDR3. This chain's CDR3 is CASSLFGYSNQPQHF. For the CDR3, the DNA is TGTGCCAGCAGCTTGTTCGGGTATAGCAATCAGCCCCAGCATTTT.

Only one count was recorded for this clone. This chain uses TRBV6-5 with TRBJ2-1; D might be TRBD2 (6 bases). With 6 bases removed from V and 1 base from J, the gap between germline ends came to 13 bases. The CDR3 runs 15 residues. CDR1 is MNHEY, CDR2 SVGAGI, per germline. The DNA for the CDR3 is TGTGCCAGCAGAAAACAACGGGGGTCCTACAATGAGCAGTTCTTC. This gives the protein CASRKQRGSYNEQFF.

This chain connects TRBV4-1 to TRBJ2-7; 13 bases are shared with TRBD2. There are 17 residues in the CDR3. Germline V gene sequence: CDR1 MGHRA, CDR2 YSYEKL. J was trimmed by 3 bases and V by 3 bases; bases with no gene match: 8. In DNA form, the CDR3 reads TGCGCCAGCAGCCACCAACTCGGACTAGCGGGAGTCTACGAGCAGTACTTC. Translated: CASSHQLGLAGVYEQYF.

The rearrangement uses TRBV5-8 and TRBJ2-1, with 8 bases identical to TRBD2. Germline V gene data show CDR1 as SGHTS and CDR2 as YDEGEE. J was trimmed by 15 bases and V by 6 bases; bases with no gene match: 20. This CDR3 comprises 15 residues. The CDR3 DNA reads TGTGCCAGCACCCGGAGAGGAATACCGGGACTAGGGACGTTCTTC. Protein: CASTRRGIPGLGTFF.

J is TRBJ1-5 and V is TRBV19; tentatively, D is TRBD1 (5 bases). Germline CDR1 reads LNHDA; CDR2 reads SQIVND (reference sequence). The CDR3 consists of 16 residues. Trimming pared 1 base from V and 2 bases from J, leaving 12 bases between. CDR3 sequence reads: CASSIGASGRNQPQHF. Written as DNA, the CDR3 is TGTGCCAGTAGTATAGGGGCCTCGGGGCGCAATCAGCCCCAGCATTTT.

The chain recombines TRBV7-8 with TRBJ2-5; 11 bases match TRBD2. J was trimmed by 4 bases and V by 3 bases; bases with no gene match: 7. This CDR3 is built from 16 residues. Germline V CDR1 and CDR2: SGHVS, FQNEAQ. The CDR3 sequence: CASSFVIAGGPETQYF. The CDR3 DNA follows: TGTGCCAGCAGCTTCGTAATAGCGGGAGGGCCAGAGACCCAGTACTTC.

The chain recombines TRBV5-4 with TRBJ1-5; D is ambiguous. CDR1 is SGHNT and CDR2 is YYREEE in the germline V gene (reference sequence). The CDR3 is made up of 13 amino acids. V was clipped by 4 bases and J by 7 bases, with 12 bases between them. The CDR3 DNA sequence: TGTGCCAGCAGCCTCAGAAAGGGCCAGCCCCAGCATTTT. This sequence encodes CASSLRKGQPQHF.

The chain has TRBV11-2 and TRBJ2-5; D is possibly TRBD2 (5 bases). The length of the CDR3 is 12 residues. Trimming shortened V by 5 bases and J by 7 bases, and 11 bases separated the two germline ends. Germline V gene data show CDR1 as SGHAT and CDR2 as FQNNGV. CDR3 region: CASSPIRGTQYF. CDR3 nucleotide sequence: TGTGCCAGCAGCCCCATACGGGGGACCCAGTACTTC. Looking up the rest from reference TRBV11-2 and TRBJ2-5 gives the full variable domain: EAGVAQSPRYKIIEKRQSVAFWCNPISGHATLYWYQQILGQGPKLLIQFQNNGVVDDSQLPKDRFSAERLKGVDSTLKIQPAKLEDSAVYLCASSPIRGTQYFGPGTRLLVL.

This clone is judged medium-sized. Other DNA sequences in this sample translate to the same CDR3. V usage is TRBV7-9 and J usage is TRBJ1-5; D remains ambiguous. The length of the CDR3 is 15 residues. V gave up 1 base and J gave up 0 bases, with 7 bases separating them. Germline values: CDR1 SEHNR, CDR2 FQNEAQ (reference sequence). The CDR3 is CASSLGGYSNQPQHF. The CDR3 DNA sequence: TGTGCCAGCAGCTTAGGGGGATATAGCAATCAGCCCCAGCATTTT.

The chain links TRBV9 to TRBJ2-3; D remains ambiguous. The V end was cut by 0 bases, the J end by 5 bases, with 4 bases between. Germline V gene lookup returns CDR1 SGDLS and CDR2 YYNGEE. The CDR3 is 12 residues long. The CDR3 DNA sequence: TGTGCCAGCAGCGTAGCCATAGATACGCAGTATTTT. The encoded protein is CASSVAIDTQYF.

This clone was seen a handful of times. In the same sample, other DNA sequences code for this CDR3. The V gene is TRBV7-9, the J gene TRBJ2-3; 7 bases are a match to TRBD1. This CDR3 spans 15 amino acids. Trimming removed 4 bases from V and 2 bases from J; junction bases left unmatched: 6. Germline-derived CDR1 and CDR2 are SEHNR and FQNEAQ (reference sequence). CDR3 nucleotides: TGTGCCAGCAGCTCATCAGGGGGATCCACAGATACGCAGTATTTT. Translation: CASSSSGGSTDTQYF.

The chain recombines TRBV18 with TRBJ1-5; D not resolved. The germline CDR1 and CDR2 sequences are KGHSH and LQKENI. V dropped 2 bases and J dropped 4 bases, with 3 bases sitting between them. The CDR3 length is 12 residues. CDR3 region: CASSPGNQPQHF. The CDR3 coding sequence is TGTGCCAGCTCACCAGGGAATCAGCCCCAGCATTTT.

This chain's CDR3 is CASSKSPSRKETQYF. CDR3 nucleotides: TGTGCCAGCAGCAAAAGTCCCAGCAGGAAAGAGACCCAGTACTTC. The J gene is TRBJ2-5, the V gene TRBV9; D ambiguous. The V end was cut by 4 bases, the J end by 3 bases, with 16 bases between. This CDR3 region has 15 residues. Per germline, CDR1 SGDLS and CDR2 YYNGEE.

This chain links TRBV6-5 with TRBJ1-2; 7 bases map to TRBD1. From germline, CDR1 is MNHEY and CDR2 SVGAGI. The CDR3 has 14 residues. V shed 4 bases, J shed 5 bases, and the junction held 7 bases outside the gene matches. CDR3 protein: CASSFRDSEYGYTF. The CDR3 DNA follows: TGTGCCAGCAGTTTCCGGGACAGTGAATATGGCTACACCTTC.

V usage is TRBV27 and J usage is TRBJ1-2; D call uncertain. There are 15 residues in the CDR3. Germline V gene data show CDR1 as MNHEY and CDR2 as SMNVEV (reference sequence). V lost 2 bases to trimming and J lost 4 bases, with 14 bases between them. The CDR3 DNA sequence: TGTGCCAGCAGTTTAAATTTCAGGCGTTTCTATGGCTACACCTTC. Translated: CASSLNFRRFYGYTF.

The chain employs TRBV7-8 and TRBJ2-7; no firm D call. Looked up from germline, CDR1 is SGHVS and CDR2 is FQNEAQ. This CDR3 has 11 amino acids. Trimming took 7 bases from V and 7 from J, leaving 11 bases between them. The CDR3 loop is CASTLLGEQYF. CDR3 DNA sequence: TGTGCCAGCACCCTCCTCGGTGAGCAGTACTTC.

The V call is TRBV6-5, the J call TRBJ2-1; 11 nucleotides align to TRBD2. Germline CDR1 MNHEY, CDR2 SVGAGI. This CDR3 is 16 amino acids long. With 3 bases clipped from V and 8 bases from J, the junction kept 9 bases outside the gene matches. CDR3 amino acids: CASSYSGRGGRDEQFF. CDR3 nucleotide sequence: TGTGCCAGCAGTTATAGCGGGAGGGGGGGCAGGGATGAGCAGTTCTTC.

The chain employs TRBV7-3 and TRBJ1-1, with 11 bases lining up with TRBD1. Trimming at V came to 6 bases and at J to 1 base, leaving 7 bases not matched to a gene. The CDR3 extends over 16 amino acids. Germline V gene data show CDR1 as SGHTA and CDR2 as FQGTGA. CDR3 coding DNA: TGTGCCAGCAGGGCCGGGACAGGGGGATCGAACACTGAAGCTTTCTTT. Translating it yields CASRAGTGGSNTEAFF.